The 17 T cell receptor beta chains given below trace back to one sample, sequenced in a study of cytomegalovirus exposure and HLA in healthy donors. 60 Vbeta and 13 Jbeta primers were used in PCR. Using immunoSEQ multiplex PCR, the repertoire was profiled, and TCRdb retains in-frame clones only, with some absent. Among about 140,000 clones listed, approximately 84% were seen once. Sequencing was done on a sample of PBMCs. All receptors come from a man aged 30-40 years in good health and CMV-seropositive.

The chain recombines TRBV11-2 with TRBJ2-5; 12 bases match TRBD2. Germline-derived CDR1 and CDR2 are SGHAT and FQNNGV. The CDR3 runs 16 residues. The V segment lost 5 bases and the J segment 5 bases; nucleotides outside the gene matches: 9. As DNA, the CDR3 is TGTGCCAGCAGCCCGTCTAGCGGGGGGGCCGGGGAGACCCAGTACTTC. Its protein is CASSPSSGGAGETQYF.

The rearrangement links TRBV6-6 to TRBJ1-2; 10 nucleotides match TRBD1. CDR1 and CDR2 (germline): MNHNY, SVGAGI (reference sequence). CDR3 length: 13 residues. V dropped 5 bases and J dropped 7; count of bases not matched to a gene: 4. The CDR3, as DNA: TGTGCCAGCAGTAAGACAGGGGGCCGTGGCTACACCTTC. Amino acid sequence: CASSKTGGRGYTF.

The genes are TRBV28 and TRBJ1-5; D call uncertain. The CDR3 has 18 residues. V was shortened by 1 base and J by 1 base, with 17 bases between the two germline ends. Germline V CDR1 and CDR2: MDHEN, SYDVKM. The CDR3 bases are TGTGCCAGCAGTTTATTATCTGGCCGGGAGCTCAGCAATCAGCCCCAGCATTTT. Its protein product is CASSLLSGRELSNQPQHF.

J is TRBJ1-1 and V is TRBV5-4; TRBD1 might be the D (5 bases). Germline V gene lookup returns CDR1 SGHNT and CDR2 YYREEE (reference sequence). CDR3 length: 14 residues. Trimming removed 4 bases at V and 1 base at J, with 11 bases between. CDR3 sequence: CASSPVGGNTEAFF. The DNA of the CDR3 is TGTGCCAGCAGCCCGGTGGGGGGGAACACTGAAGCTTTCTTT.

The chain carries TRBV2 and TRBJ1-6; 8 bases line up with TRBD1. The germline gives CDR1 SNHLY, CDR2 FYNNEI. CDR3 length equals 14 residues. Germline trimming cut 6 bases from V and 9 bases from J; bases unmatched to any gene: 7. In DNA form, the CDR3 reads TGTGCCAGCAGACTCGGACAGGGCAGTTCACCCCTCCACTTT. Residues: CASRLGQGSSPLHF.

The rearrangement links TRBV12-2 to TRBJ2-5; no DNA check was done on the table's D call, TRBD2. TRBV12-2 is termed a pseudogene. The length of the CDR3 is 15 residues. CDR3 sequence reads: CASRARDWYQETQYF. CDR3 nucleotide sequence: TGTGCAAGTCGCGCCCGGGACTGGTACCAAGAGACCCAGTACTTC.

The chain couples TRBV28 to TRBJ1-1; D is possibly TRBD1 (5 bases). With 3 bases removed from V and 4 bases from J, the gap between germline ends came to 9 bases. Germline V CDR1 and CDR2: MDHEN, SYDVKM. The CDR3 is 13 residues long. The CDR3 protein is CASSFTDTTEAFF. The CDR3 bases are TGTGCCAGCAGTTTTACGGACACCACTGAAGCTTTCTTT.

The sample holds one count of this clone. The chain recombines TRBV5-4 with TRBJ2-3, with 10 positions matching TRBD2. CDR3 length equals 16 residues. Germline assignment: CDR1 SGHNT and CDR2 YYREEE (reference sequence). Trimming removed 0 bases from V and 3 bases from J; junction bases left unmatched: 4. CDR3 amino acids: CASSLEAGGPTDTQYF. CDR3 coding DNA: TGTGCCAGCAGCTTGGAAGCGGGAGGGCCGACAGATACGCAGTATTTT.

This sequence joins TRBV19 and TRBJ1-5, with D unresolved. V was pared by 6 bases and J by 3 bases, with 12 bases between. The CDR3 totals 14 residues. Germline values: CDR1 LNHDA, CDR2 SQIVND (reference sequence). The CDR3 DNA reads TGTGCCAGTAGCGGTCTCAGACTCAATCAGCCCCAGCATTTT. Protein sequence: CASSGLRLNQPQHF.

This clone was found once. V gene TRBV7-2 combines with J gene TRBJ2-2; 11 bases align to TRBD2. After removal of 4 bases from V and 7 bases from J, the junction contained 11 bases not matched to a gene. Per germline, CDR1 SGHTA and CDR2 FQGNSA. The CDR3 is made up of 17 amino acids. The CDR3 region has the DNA TGTGCCAGCAGCTCTGATAGCGGGGGGGCCCGAAACGGGGAGCTGTTTTTT. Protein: CASSSDSGGARNGELFF.

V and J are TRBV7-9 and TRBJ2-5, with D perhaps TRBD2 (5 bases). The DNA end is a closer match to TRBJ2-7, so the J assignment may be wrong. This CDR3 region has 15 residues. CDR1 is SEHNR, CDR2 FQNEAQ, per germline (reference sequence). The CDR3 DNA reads TGTGCCAGCAGCTCCCCGGGTGGGGAGAAATACGAGCAGTACTTC. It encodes CASSSPGGEKYEQYF.

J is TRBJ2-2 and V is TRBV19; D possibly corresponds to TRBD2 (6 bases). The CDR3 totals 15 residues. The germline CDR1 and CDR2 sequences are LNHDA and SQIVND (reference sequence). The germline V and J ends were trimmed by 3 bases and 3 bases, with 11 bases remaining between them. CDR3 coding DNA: TGTGCCAGTAGTATCTACGGGGGATACACCGGGGAGCTGTTTTTT. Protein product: CASSIYGGYTGELFF. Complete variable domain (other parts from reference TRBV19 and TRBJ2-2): DGGITQSPKYLFRKEGQNVTLSCEQNLNHDAMYWYRQDPGQGLRLIYYSQIVNDFQKGDIAEGYSVSREKKESFPLTVTSAQKNPTAFYLCASSIYGGYTGELFFGEGSRLTVL.

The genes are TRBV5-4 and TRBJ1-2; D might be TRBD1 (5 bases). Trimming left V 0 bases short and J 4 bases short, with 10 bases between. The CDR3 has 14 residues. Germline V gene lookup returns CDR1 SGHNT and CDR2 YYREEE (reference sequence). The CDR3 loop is CASSLARAAYGYTF. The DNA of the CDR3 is TGTGCCAGCAGCTTGGCCAGGGCAGCCTATGGCTACACCTTC.

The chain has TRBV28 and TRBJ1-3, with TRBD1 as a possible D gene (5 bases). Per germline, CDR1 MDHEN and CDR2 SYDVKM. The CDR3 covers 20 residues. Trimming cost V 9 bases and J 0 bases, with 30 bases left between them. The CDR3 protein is CASFPPGGHGGVGSGNTIYF. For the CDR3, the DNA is TGTGCCAGTTTCCCCCCGGGCGGACACGGGGGAGTAGGCTCTGGAAACACCATATATTTT.

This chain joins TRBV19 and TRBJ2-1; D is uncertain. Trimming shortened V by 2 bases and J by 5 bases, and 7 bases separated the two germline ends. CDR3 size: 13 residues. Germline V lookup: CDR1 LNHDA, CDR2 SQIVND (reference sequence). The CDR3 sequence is CASSIQAHNEQFF. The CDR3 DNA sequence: TGTGCCAGTAGTATACAGGCACACAATGAGCAGTTCTTC.

In nucleotides, the CDR3 is TGTGCCAGCAGTGCGGGAAACGGAAACACCATATATTTT. Protein: CASSAGNGNTIYF. This sequence joins TRBV2 and TRBJ1-3; D ambiguous. CDR1 is SNHLY and CDR2 is FYNNEI in the germline V gene. The CDR3 is 13 residues long. Trimming removed 4 bases from V and 4 bases from J, with 8 bases in between.

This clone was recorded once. CDR3 sequence: CASSVPVSNQPQHF. In DNA, the CDR3 is TGTGCCAGCAGTGTGCCGGTTAGCAATCAGCCCCAGCATTTT. This chain connects TRBV2 to TRBJ1-5, with D unresolved. Trimming removed 4 bases from V and 0 bases from J, with 7 bases in between. CDR1 and CDR2 (germline): SNHLY, FYNNEI. The CDR3 totals 14 residues.